These T cell receptor beta chains were read from a single sample in a study of Ad26.COV2.S vaccination and SARS-CoV-2 variants. Assay used: immunoSEQ multiplex PCR; TCRdb lists only in-frame clones, some missing. Found here are about 320,000 clones, 75% to 90% of them singletons; the top ten hold around 5%. The specimen comprised peripheral blood, sampled in a trial of Ad26.COV2.S vaccine versus placebo. These receptors were taken from a person aged 18 to 59 who received the Ad26.COV2.S COVID-19 vaccine or a placebo. Each CDR3 is given with its conserved first and last residue. D genes are given only for firm matches. Where a row states a size, it is once, few, many or the class of an expanded clone; other rows omit it.

abundance: .; j_gene: TRBJ1-5; v_gene: TRBV12-3/TRBV12-4; len: 13; d_gene: TRBD1; CDR3nt: TGTGCCAGCAGGGACAGGGTTAATCAGCCCCAGCATTTT; CDR3aa: CASRDRVNQPQHF
abundance: .; j_gene: TRBJ2-5; v_gene: TRBV19; len: 14; d_gene: .; CDR3nt: TGTGCCAGTAGTATCGGGGCCGGGGGGCCGGGCCAGTACTTC; CDR3aa: CASSIGAGGPGQYF
abundance: .; j_gene: TRBJ2-5; v_gene: TRBV18; len: 13; d_gene: .; CDR3nt: TGTGCCAGCTCGCTGACAGCGCAAGAGACCCAGTACTTC; CDR3aa: CASSLTAQETQYF
abundance: .; j_gene: TRBJ2-6; v_gene: TRBV5-1; len: 15; d_gene: .; CDR3nt: TGCGCCAGCAGCTTGCAGGCCTCTGGGGCCAACGTCCTGACTTTC; CDR3aa: CASSLQASGANVLTF
abundance: .; j_gene: TRBJ1-4; v_gene: TRBV7-2; len: 15; d_gene: .; CDR3nt: TGTGCCAGCAGGCAAGACACGGCCTCTAATGAAAAACTGTTTTTT; CDR3aa: CASRQDTASNEKLFF
abundance: .; j_gene: TRBJ1-1; v_gene: TRBV18; len: 13; d_gene: .; CDR3nt: TGTGCCAGCTCACCACAGGGTTATGGTGCAGCTTTCTTT; CDR3aa: CASSPQGYGAAFF
abundance: .; j_gene: TRBJ2-1; v_gene: TRBV5-1; len: 16; d_gene: TRBD1; CDR3nt: TGCGCCAGCAGCAAGTCCGGGGACAGCTCCTACAATGAGCAGTTCTTC; CDR3aa: CASSKSGDSSYNEQFF
abundance: .; j_gene: TRBJ1-2; v_gene: TRBV19; len: 14; d_gene: TRBD1; CDR3nt: TGTGCCAGTAGTATAGGAGACAGGGTGTATGGCTACACCTTC; CDR3aa: CASSIGDRVYGYTF
abundance: .; j_gene: TRBJ2-7; v_gene: TRBV28; len: 15; d_gene: TRBD2; CDR3nt: TGTGCCAGCAGTTCTTCTAGCGGGGGCTCCTACGAGCAGTACTTC; CDR3aa: CASSSSSGGSYEQYF
abundance: .; j_gene: TRBJ1-2; v_gene: TRBV5-4; len: 15; d_gene: .; CDR3nt: TGTGCCAGCACCATCCGGGTCAGGGGCTACTATGGCTACACCTTC; CDR3aa: CASTIRVRGYYGYTF
abundance: .; j_gene: TRBJ1-1; v_gene: TRBV27; len: 14; d_gene: .; CDR3nt: TGTGCCAGCAGTCATATGGGGGGAAGGGGTGAAGCTTTCTTT; CDR3aa: CASSHMGGRGEAFF
abundance: .; j_gene: TRBJ1-2; v_gene: TRBV4-1; len: 15; d_gene: .; CDR3nt: TGCGCCAGCAGCCAGTCGACAGACATTAACTATGGCTACACCTTC; CDR3aa: CASSQSTDINYGYTF
abundance: .; j_gene: TRBJ1-4; v_gene: TRBV5-1; len: 18; d_gene: TRBD1; CDR3nt: TGCGCCAGCAGCTTGGTTCCCCTAGACAGGGGTAGGGATGAAAAACTGTTTTTT; CDR3aa: CASSLVPLDRGRDEKLFF
abundance: few; j_gene: TRBJ1-5; v_gene: TRBV28; len: 12; d_gene: .; CDR3nt: TGTGCCAGCAGTTCCGGAAATCAGCCCCAGCATTTT; CDR3aa: CASSSGNQPQHF
abundance: .; j_gene: TRBJ1-6; v_gene: TRBV7-2; len: 14; d_gene: .; CDR3nt: TGTGCCAGCAGCTTATTTGCAGATAATTCACCCCTCCACTTT; CDR3aa: CASSLFADNSPLHF
abundance: .; j_gene: TRBJ1-6; v_gene: TRBV2; len: 15; d_gene: .; CDR3nt: TGTGCCAGCCGGGACGGGGCGATCGTTTATTCACCCCTCCACTTT; CDR3aa: CASRDGAIVYSPLHF
abundance: .; j_gene: TRBJ2-1; v_gene: TRBV7-6; len: 16; d_gene: .; CDR3nt: TGTGCCAGCAGCTTAGACACCCGGGCGTCCTACAATGAGCAGTTCTTC; CDR3aa: CASSLDTRASYNEQFF
abundance: .; j_gene: TRBJ2-7; v_gene: TRBV7-2; len: 15; d_gene: .; CDR3nt: TGTGCCAGCAGCTTAAGAGGCAGGCAAGCCTACGAGCAGTACTTC; CDR3aa: CASSLRGRQAYEQYF
abundance: .; j_gene: TRBJ1-5; v_gene: TRBV19; len: 16; d_gene: .; CDR3nt: TGTGCCAGTAGTATCATTCCCGGGGTCACCTATCAGCCCCAGCATTTT; CDR3aa: CASSIIPGVTYQPQHF
abundance: .; j_gene: TRBJ2-6; v_gene: TRBV7-9; len: 16; d_gene: .; CDR3nt: TGTGCCAGCAGCCCCCCTGTCCTGGCTGGGGCCAACGTCCTGACTTTC; CDR3aa: CASSPPVLAGANVLTF